There are many counts of the clone carrying this TCR beta chain. Genomic DNA was the source, and TCR beta CDR3 was amplified from it by two-round multiplex PCR. Used in first-round PCR were primers specific to each TRBV and TRBJ gene. TCRdb fed the multiplex PCR reads into MiXCR, producing one record per CDR3 protein. The table shows tens of thousands of distinct CDR3 sequences, with less than 35% occurring only once. V lost 3 bases to trimming and J lost 1 base; unmatched junction nucleotides: 4. Germline V gene lookup returns CDR1 MDHEN and CDR2 SYDVKM. The CDR3 spans 17 residues. This entry is derived from a study of prognosis after radiotherapy for stage I lung cancer.

Sequenced material: PBMCs, taken before or after stereotactic body radiation therapy (not recorded which). The chain has TRBV28 and TRBJ2-6, with 9 bases that match TRBD1. The sequence derives from a donor aged 50 or older with non-small cell lung cancer. CDR3 nucleotide sequence: TGTGCCAGCAGTTTCCGGGACAGGGTGTCTGGGGCCAACGTCCTGACTTTC. Translating it yields CASSFRDRVSGANVLTF. Using reference TRBV28 and TRBJ2-6 for the parts outside the CDR3, the full variable domain is DVKVTQSSRYLVKRTGEKVFLECVQDMDHENMFWYRQDPGLGLRLIYFSYDVKMKEKGDIPEGYSVSREKKERFSLILESASTNQTSMYLCASSFRDRVSGANVLTFGAGSRLTVL.